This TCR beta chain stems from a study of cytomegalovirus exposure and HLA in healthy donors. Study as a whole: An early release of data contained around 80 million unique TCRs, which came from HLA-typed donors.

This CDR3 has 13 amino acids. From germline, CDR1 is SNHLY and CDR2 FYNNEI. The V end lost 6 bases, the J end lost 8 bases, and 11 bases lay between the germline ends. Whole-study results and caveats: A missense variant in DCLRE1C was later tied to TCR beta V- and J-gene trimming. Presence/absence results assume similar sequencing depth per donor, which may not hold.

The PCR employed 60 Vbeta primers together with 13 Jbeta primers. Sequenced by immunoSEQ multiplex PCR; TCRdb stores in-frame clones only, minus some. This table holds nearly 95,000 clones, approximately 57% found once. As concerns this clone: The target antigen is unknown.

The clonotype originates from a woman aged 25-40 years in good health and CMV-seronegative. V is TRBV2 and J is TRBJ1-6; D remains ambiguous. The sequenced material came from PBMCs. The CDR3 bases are TGTGCCAGCAGGGCGACATTTGATTCACCCCTCCACTTT. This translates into CASRATFDSPLHF.